The present T cell receptor (beta chain) was sequenced within a study of CD8 T cells in Susac syndrome. Comments on this clonotype: The target antigen is unknown.

The sequenced target, TCR beta, came from blood CD8+ and CD4+ T cells. The multiple sclerosis controls were treatment-naive patients, and their relapsing-remitting disease was stable or active. The CDR3 has 17 amino acids. The J segment lost 8 bases and the V segment lost 5 bases, leaving 12 bases of the junction unmatched. The V gene's germline CDR1 is SNHLY and CDR2 FYNNEI. With random hexamers, reverse transcription was performed on about 0.5 to 1 ug of RNA. Multiplex PCR with immunoSEQ amplified the TCR beta CDR3 across 54 Vbeta and 13 Jbeta. TCRdb reprocessed the immunoSEQ multiplex PCR reads via MiXCR and lists one record per CDR3 protein. This repertoire shows about 76,000 distinct CDR3 sequences, roughly nine tenths found once; its top ten account for about 0.47%. Study-wide findings and caveats: As the study acknowledged, the number of individuals in its TCR sequencing and HLA analysis was relatively small.

The material sequenced was CD8+ T cells from PBMCs. This TCR was sampled from a human donor with multiple sclerosis. This sequence joins TRBV2 and TRBJ2-1; TRBD2 aligns across 13 bases. The CDR3 DNA sequence: TGTGCCAGCAGTTACGAACGGACTAGCGGGAGAGTTTATGAGCAGTTCTTC. It codes for CASSYERTSGRVYEQFF.